This T cell receptor beta chain was observed in a study of T-cell memory formation after mild COVID-19. Germline values: CDR1 SEHNR, CDR2 FQNEAQ (reference sequence). J lost 4 bases, V lost 7 bases, and 8 bases had no gene match. This CDR3 has 14 residues. In TCRdb, the 5' RACE reads were re-called with MiXCR into one record per CDR3 protein. The table shows under 450,000 distinct CDR3 sequences, with under 15% occurring only once. The sequenced material came from PBMCs or a T cell subset sorted from them (not recorded which). The chain has TRBV7-9 and TRBJ1-1, with 8 positions matching TRBD1. This TCR derives from a young man who had mild COVID-19 (a few samples of this study predate the infection). Cell type and time point are not known. The chain's CDR3 is CASTKDRESTEAFF. The CDR3 region has the DNA TGTGCCAGCACCAAGGACAGGGAGAGCACTGAAGCTTTCTTT. The whole variable domain, filled in from reference TRBV7-9 and TRBJ1-1, reads DTGVSQNPRHKITKRGQNVTFRCDPISEHNRLYWYRQTLGQGPEFLTYFQNEAQLEKSRLLSDRFSAERPKGSFSTLEIQRTEQGDSAMYLCASTKDRESTEAFFGQGTRLTVV.